These 10 T cell receptor beta chains were all obtained from the same sample, sequenced in a study of T cells after yellow fever vaccination. TCRdb re-analysed the 5' RACE reads in MiXCR, keeping a single row per CDR3 protein. The table lists more than 300,000 distinct CDR3 sequences, approximately 4.5% of them singletons, with approximately 19% in the top ten. The sequencing here drew on PBMCs, taken 15 days after the yellow fever booster vaccination. These receptors all come from a man younger than 30 who received the YFV17D yellow fever vaccine.

The sample holds many counts of this clonotype. This sequence joins TRBV6-5 and TRBJ2-7; 10 nucleotides line up with TRBD1. The CDR3 runs to 13 residues. Trimming cost V 6 bases and J 5 bases; bases outside gene matches: 4. Per germline, CDR1 MNHEY and CDR2 SVGAGI. The CDR3 nucleotides are TGTGCCAGCAGACGACAGGGGGCTAACGAGCAGTACTTC. This sequence encodes CASRRQGANEQYF.

This clonotype was counted between two and nine times. This chain joins TRBV28 and TRBJ2-7; 13 positions agree with TRBD2. After removal of 6 bases from V and 1 base from J, the junction contained 12 bases not matched to a gene. The V gene's germline CDR1 is MDHEN and CDR2 SYDVKM. The CDR3 spans 18 residues. The CDR3, as DNA: TGTGCCAGCAGCCCGGGGACTAGCGGGGTGTTTCGATCCTACGAGCAGTACTTC. It specifies CASSPGTSGVFRSYEQYF. Based on the CDR3 plus reference TRBV28 and TRBJ2-7, the full variable domain is DVKVTQSSRYLVKRTGEKVFLECVQDMDHENMFWYRQDPGLGLRLIYFSYDVKMKEKGDIPEGYSVSREKKERFSLILESASTNQTSMYLCASSPGTSGVFRSYEQYFGPGTRLTVT.

This clonotype was counted many times. The rearrangement uses TRBV7-9 and TRBJ1-5, with 7 bases lining up with TRBD1. CDR1 is SEHNR, CDR2 FQNEAQ, per germline (reference sequence). This CDR3 comprises 14 residues. The V segment lost 3 bases and the J segment 3 bases; nucleotides outside the gene matches: 2. The CDR3 sequence: CASSLGTVNQPQHF. CDR3 nucleotides: TGTGCCAGCAGCTTGGGGACAGTCAATCAGCCCCAGCATTTT.

This clonotype was seen many times. The chain joins TRBV12-3 or TRBV12-4 to TRBJ1-4; D not resolved. The CDR3 spans 13 residues. V was shortened by 6 bases and J by 5 bases, with 10 bases between the two germline ends. The DNA for the CDR3 is TGTGCCAGCAGACGCGGAACAAATGAAAAACTGTTTTTT. Translated, it gives CASRRGTNEKLFF.

The chain uses TRBV3-1 and TRBJ2-5; 10 bases line up with TRBD2. Trimming took 6 bases from V and 1 from J; bases not matched to a gene: 8. Germline values: CDR1 LGHDT, CDR2 YNNKEL (reference sequence). The CDR3 covers 16 residues. CDR3 DNA sequence: TGTGCCAGCAGAGCGACTAGCGGGTTATCCCAAGAGACCCAGTACTTC. Its protein product is CASRATSGLSQETQYF.

The V gene is TRBV5-1, the J gene TRBJ2-3, with D possibly called TRBD1 or TRBD2 (7 bases each). CDR1 and CDR2 (germline): SGHRS, YFSETQ. Trimming took off 5 bases at V and 5 bases at J, with 18 bases between the two ends. This CDR3 is built from 15 residues. This CDR3 is CASRRGGGVGDTQYF. CDR3 DNA: TGCGCCAGCAGACGGGGAGGGGGCGTAGGAGATACGCAGTATTTT.

This clonotype was seen a handful of times. J is TRBJ1-1 and V is TRBV18; TRBD1 might be the D (5 bases). This CDR3 comprises 13 residues. V gave up 5 bases and J gave up 7 bases, with 14 bases separating them. Per germline, CDR1 KGHSH and CDR2 LQKENI. The chain's CDR3 is CASSAQDSIEAFF. The DNA of the CDR3 is TGTGCCAGCTCAGCACAGGATTCGATTGAAGCTTTCTTT.

This sequence joins TRBV4-2 and TRBJ1-1; D gene unclear. In germline, CDR1 is LGHNA, CDR2 YNFKEQ. The CDR3 totals 14 residues. Trimming took off 0 bases at V and 3 bases at J, with 8 bases between the two ends. The CDR3 DNA sequence: TGTGCCAGCAGCCAAGAGGTGCGGGACACTGAAGCTTTCTTT. Its translation is CASSQEVRDTEAFF.

V and J are TRBV5-4 and TRBJ1-3, with D possibly TRBD1 on 6 matching bases. The CDR3 extends over 15 amino acids. CDR1 is SGHNT, CDR2 YYREEE, per germline (reference sequence). V gave up 4 bases and J gave up 4 bases, with 15 bases separating them. CDR3 residues: CASSREQGAGNTIYF. The CDR3 DNA follows: TGTGCCAGCAGCCGAGAACAGGGCGCCGGAAACACCATATATTTT.

This clonotype was detected ten times or more. This chain joins TRBV5-1 and TRBJ2-7; the D gene is possibly TRBD1 (5 bases). The CDR3 sequence is 13 residues long. With 3 bases removed from V and 4 bases from J, the gap between germline ends came to 11 bases. The V gene's germline CDR1 is SGHRS and CDR2 YFSETQ. The CDR3 nucleotides are TGCGCCAGCAGCTATGCAGGGCTTTACGAGCAGTACTTC. Translating gives CASSYAGLYEQYF.